The rows below give T cell receptor beta chains drawn from one sample of a study of T cell responses to AZD1222 COVID-19 vaccine. The repertoire was sequenced with immunoSEQ multiplex PCR; TCRdb's copy has only in-frame clones and lacks some. There are approximately 73,000 clones in the sample; 70% to 85% occur only once, and 2.9% lies in the top ten. Material: peripheral blood, obtained on day 0 of AZD1222 vaccination. Source of these receptors: an adult in good health. Both conserved end residues are part of each CDR3. Each record gives: V gene, J gene, clone size, D gene, CDR3 protein, CDR3 DNA. D genes are given only for firm matches. The size field is filled for only some rows; it gives once, few, many or a size class.

V: TRBV5-6; J: TRBJ2-2; size: NA; D: TRBD1; CDR3: CASSGTGGYTGELFF; DNA: TGTGCCAGCAGCGGGACAGGGGGATACACCGGGGAGCTGTTTTTT
V: TRBV7-2; J: TRBJ1-2; size: NA; D: NA; CDR3: CASSLGQGYGYTF; DNA: TGTGCCAGCAGCTTGGGGCAGGGGTATGGCTACACCTTC
V: TRBV19; J: TRBJ1-1; size: NA; D: TRBD1; CDR3: CASSIGQGNTEAFF; DNA: TGTGCCAGTAGTATAGGACAGGGGAACACTGAAGCTTTCTTT
V: TRBV7-9; J: TRBJ2-1; size: NA; D: NA; CDR3: CASKDFAYNEQFF; DNA: TGTGCCAGCAAGGATTTTGCTTACAATGAGCAGTTCTTC
V: TRBV9; J: TRBJ2-3; size: NA; D: TRBD2; CDR3: CASSDGTSADTQYF; DNA: TGTGCCAGCAGCGATGGGACTAGCGCAGATACGCAGTATTTT
V: TRBV5-1; J: TRBJ1-2; size: NA; D: TRBD1; CDR3: CASSLDSPDRGPGYTF; DNA: TGCGCCAGCAGCTTGGATTCCCCGGACAGGGGTCCTGGCTACACCTTC
V: TRBV7-2; J: TRBJ1-6; size: NA; D: NA; CDR3: CASSLAPGSSPLHF; DNA: TGTGCCAGCAGCTTAGCGCCAGGCAGCTCACCCCTCCACTTT
V: TRBV7-8; J: TRBJ1-5; size: few; D: NA; CDR3: CASSLDGANQPQHF; DNA: TGTGCCAGCAGCTTAGATGGAGCAAATCAGCCCCAGCATTTT
V: TRBV11-2; J: TRBJ2-7; size: NA; D: NA; CDR3: CASSFLSSYEQYF; DNA: TGTGCCAGCAGCTTTTTGAGTTCCTACGAGCAGTACTTC
V: TRBV9; J: TRBJ1-5; size: NA; D: TRBD1; CDR3: CASSAGTGENQPQHF; DNA: TGTGCCAGCAGCGCGGGGACAGGGGAAAATCAGCCCCAGCATTTT